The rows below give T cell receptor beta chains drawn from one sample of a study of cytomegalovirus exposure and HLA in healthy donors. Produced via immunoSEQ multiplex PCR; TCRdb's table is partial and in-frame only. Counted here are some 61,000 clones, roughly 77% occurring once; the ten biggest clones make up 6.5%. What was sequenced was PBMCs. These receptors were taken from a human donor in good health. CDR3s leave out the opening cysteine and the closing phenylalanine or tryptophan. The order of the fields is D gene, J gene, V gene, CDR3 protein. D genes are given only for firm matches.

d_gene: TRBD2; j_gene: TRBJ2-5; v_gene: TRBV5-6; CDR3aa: ASSSFIGGGAPGETQY
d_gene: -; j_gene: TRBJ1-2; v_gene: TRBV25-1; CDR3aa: ASSDFSGYT
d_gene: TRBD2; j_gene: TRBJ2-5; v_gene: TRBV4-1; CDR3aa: ASSFRTGTSSQETQY
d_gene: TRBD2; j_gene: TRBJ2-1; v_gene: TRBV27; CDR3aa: ASSRWLAGGWYNEQF
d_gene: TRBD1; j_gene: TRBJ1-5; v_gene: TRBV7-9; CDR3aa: ASSSVGTGNQPQH
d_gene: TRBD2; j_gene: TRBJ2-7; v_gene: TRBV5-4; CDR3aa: ASIDRTSSHEQY
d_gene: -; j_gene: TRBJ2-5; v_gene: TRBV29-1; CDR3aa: SAVDTAGETQY
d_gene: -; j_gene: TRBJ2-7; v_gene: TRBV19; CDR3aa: ASSISLGYEQY
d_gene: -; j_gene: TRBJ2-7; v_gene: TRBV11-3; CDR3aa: ASSLGPPGQGGEQY
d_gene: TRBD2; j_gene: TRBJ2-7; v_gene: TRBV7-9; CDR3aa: ASSLDSTTGGGEQY
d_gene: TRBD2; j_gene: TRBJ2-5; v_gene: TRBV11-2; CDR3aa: ASSSAGTSEETQY
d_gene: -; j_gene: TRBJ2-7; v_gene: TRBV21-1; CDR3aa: ASSPGLRNHEQY